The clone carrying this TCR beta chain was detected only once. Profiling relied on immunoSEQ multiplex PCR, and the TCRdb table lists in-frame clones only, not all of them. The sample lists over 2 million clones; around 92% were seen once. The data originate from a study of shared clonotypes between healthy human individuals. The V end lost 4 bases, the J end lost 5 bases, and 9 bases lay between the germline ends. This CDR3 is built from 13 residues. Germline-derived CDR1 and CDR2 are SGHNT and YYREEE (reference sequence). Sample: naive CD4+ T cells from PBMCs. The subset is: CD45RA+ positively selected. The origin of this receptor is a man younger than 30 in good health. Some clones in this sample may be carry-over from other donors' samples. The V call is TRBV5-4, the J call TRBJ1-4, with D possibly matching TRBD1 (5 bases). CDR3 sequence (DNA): TGTGCCAGCAGCCCGAAGGGGAATGAAAAACTGTTTTTT. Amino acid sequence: CASSPKGNEKLFF.